This passage covers 7 T cell receptor beta chains from one sample sequenced in a study of T cell responses to AZD1222 COVID-19 vaccine. Assay: immunoSEQ multiplex PCR; the TCRdb copy retains only in-frame clones and omits some. The sample includes 110,000 to 150,000 clones, more than 90% of them seen just once. The sample in question was peripheral blood, obtained on day 0 of AZD1222 vaccination. These receptors originate from an adult in good health.

The chain carries TRBV7-9 and TRBJ2-7, with TRBD2 matching 12 bases. The V gene end was trimmed by 3 bases and the J gene end by 2 bases; junction bases not matched to a gene: 11. CDR3 length equals 18 residues. The germline V gene encodes CDR1 SEHNR and CDR2 FQNEAQ (reference sequence). CDR3 bases: TGTGCCAGCAGCTTTACGCGAATTCTAGCGGGAGGGACCTACGAGCAGTACTTC. Amino acid sequence: CASSFTRILAGGTYEQYF.

The chain employs TRBV7-9 and TRBJ2-3, with 10 bases fitting TRBD2. CDR3 length: 17 amino acids. J gave up 2 bases and V 1 base, and 6 bases lay outside the gene matches. Germline values: CDR1 SEHNR, CDR2 FQNEAQ (reference sequence). This chain's CDR3 is CASSLGGTSDHTDTQYF. The CDR3 nucleotides read TGTGCCAGCAGCTTAGGGGGGACTAGCGACCACACAGATACGCAGTATTTT.

This clone was seen more than once but under ten times. The chain has TRBV7-9 and TRBJ2-3, with 7 bases lining up with TRBD2. Germline V gene lookup returns CDR1 SEHNR and CDR2 FQNEAQ (reference sequence). V lost 5 bases, J lost 3 bases, and 5 bases stayed unmatched. The CDR3 contains 14 residues. The CDR3 region is CASSVGGPTDTQYF. Written as DNA, the CDR3 is TGTGCCAGCAGCGTGGGAGGGCCAACAGATACGCAGTATTTT.

CDR3 residues: CASSLQGLPDTIYF. The CDR3 DNA sequence: TGTGCCAGCAGCCTGCAGGGACTGCCCGACACCATATATTTT. This chain uses TRBV9 with TRBJ1-3, with D perhaps TRBD1 (5 bases). The CDR3 has 14 residues. Deletions cut 4 bases from V and 8 bases from J, with 16 bases between. Germline values: CDR1 SGDLS, CDR2 YYNGEE.

The chain carries TRBV21-1 and TRBJ2-3; TRBD1 is the table's D call and was not checked against the DNA. TRBV21-1 is listed as a pseudogene. This CDR3 spans 17 amino acids. CDR3 amino acids: CASSKGCWEGDGDTQYF. The DNA of the CDR3 is TGTGCCAGCAGCAAAGGTTGTTGGGAAGGGGATGGAGATACGCAGTATTTT.

This clone was seen just once. The rearrangement uses TRBV9 and TRBJ1-5; unclear D gene. V was cut by 4 bases and J by 2 bases, with 7 bases left in between. This CDR3 contains 13 residues. From germline, CDR1 is SGDLS and CDR2 YYNGEE. The CDR3 sequence: CASSPTGNQPQHF. For the CDR3, the DNA is TGTGCCAGCAGCCCAACAGGCAATCAGCCCCAGCATTTT.

V usage is TRBV6-1 and J usage is TRBJ2-7; D may be TRBD2 (6 bases). This CDR3 is built from 12 residues. V lost 0 bases, J lost 9 bases, and 9 bases lay in between. Germline CDR1 reads MNHNS; CDR2 reads SASEGT. The CDR3 region is CASSEARRVQYF. The DNA for the CDR3 is TGTGCCAGCAGTGAAGCGAGGAGGGTGCAGTACTTC.